The present T cell receptor (beta chain) was sequenced within a study of T-cell memory formation after mild COVID-19 (dated by TCRdb to 2020 to 2023). In the study overall: TCR sequence clusters from the two donors were found to be largely donor specific. In two donors, T-cell clones that expanded and contracted after mild COVID-19 were followed by sequencing TCRalpha and TCRbeta repertoires longitudinally. The cohort comprised two young, previously healthy adult volunteers, one female and one male.

This clonotype has more than one count but fewer than ten. It has no known antigen specificity. No much larger clone exists at a distance of one base, and base qualities are not known. Overall study results and their limits: The study included only a couple of mild cases, and larger cohorts that include severe cases with pre-infection samples were judged to be necessary. Some responding clones were found in pre-infection memory, which suggests that pre-existing cross-reactive memory T cells took part in the SARS-CoV-2 response. Contracting CD4+ clones turned up mainly in the CM and EM memory subsets, whereas EMRA was where CD8+ clones were enriched. The second-wave clones that peaked on day 37 were not confirmed to be SARS-CoV-2 specific. Clones contracting from day 15 to 85 had balanced CD4/CD8 phenotypes, while a second wave expanding from day 15 to 37 was biased towards CD4+.

Instrument on record: Illumina NovaSeq 6000. TCRalpha and TCRbeta cDNA libraries were constructed by 5'RACE with constant-segment primers, with sample barcodes and unique molecular identifiers being introduced. Trizol reagent was used to extract RNA from every sample. Libraries were amplified in two PCR steps, with a second sample barcode and Illumina TruSeq adapters added in the second step. Sequencing of libraries was performed on an Illumina NovaSeq with 2 x 150 bp paired-end reads. The original pipeline was this. Reads were demultiplexed and collapsed into UMI-guided consensus sequences with migec v1.2.7. Using mixcr v2.1.11, the UMI consensuses were aligned to TRA and TRB V and J templates and assembled into clonotypes. A clonotype was counted as expanded or contracted only if both edgeR and NoisET called the change significant, with noise models trained on biological replicates. For edgeR calls, a false discovery rate-adjusted p below 0.01 and a log2 fold-change threshold of 1 were applied. As an exploratory analysis of dynamics, PCA with hierarchical clustering was applied to max-normalized trajectories of the 1000 most abundant clonotypes. Separately sequenced CD4+ and CD8+ repertoires were used to assign the CD4 or CD8 phenotype of responding clones. TCRdb reanalyzed the raw reads on its own, using fastp at Q25 for trimming and MiXCR for clone calling, and kept in-frame beta chains. CDR3 protein duplicates are merged, each entry listing the most common genes and DNA. These V and J calls are TCRdb output, not the study's own analysis. Present in this sample are around 420,000 distinct CDR3 sequences, 24% of which were seen just once. The leading ten clones occupy around 8.8% of the sample.

Ficoll-Paque density gradient centrifugation was the method used to isolate PBMCs. The germline V gene gives CDR1 as SGHVS and CDR2 as FNYEAQ. The CDR3 starts with the cysteine, ends with the phenylalanine, and has 15 residues. Of all the DNA, just the CDR3 is kept, 45 bases in frame from base 1. V was cut back by 1 base and J by 8 bases, leaving a gap of 12 bases between them. This TCR was sampled from an adult woman who had mild COVID-19 (a few samples of this study predate the infection). The sample titles of this study are shuffled in the database, so cell type and time point are left out; the donor was told from shared clones. The sequencing sample was made of PBMCs or a T cell subset sorted from them (not recorded which). The rearrangement joined TRBV7-6 to TRBJ1-6, and the D gene may be TRBD1, 5 bases matching. The bases read TGTGCCAGCAGCTTAGTGGGGACCGAGGATTCACCCCTCCACTTT. Protein translation: CASSLVGTEDSPLHF. The full variable domain, completed from the reference TRBV7-6 and TRBJ1-6 proteins outside the CDR3, reads GAGVSQSPRYKVTKRGQDVALRCDPISGHVSLYWYRQALGQGPEFLTYFNYEAQQDKSGLPNDRFSAERPEGSISTLTIQRTEQRDSAMYRCASSLVGTEDSPLHFGNGTRLTVT.